The entry that follows covers one TCR beta chain sequence. There is no known antigen for this receptor. Per-nucleotide qualities are absent, and no much larger clonotype sits a single base away. This sample is drawn from a study of long-term antiretroviral therapy in people with HIV (dated by TCRdb to 2022 to 2024). Study-level background: The earliest samples were collected approximately a decade before the 2015 WHO recommendation for immediate ART, a period when ART was typically delayed until CD4 counts fell. This retrospective serial study examined whether starting ART and sustained HIV suppression were associated with changes in the composition and diversity of the TRB repertoire in peripheral blood. A total of 192 cryopreserved PBMC samples were contributed to the cohort by 30 adults with confirmed HIV infection, with samples collected serially over a mean of about 6 years (range 1-12). Of the roughly 27 participants with HIV, approximately twelve were female. Test extractions of a monoclonal T-cell line alongside some 36 polyclonal samples showed no cross-contamination during QIAcube processing. Beyond this particular receptor, the publication reports: Starting ART was linked to a significant rise in TRB diversity, yet even after long-term ART the diversity remained significantly lower than in transplant donor controls. The samples were dated from about 2004 to 2018, and the ART regimens that were used may be less effective than current ART regimens. Because pre-ART samples had limited cell numbers, profiling was done on unsorted PBMC rather than on sorted CD4+ and CD8+ T cells. No data were available on ART adherence, viral resistance or therapy changes, limiting inferences about post-ART repertoire changes. Owing to limited PBMC availability, only the TCR beta chain was sequenced, without alpha chain pairing. At every time point, the repertoire was dominated by expanded TRB clones first identified before ART initiation, although this dominance fluctuated and, in many PLHIV, declined after ART. Narrower CDR3 length ranges were observed in HIV repertoires than in controls, and an antigen-experienced repertoire with only a slight naive shift after ART was suggested by the network structure.

Sequences SQVTM (CDR1) and ANQGSEA (CDR2) are obtained from the germline V gene. Counted from cysteine to phenylalanine, this CDR3 has 12 amino acids. Only CDR3 DNA remains: 36 bases, in frame from the first base. The V end loses 7 bases and the J end loses 0 bases, and a stretch of 10 bases separates them. Participants were included only if at least one PBMC sample before ART initiation and at least two post-ART samples were available. All participants with HIV were treated in the United States of America. Cryopreserved samples of about 1-10 million PBMC were thawed and washed before DNA extraction. At the time of the earliest PBMC sample, participants with HIV were aged between roughly 23 and 60 years. PBMC samples were contributed by each participant from 1-4 timepoints before ART initiation and 2-8 timepoints after ART initiation, with a median of 7 samples. Serial HIV viral load, CD4+ T-cell count, ART history and demographic data were obtained for every participant. A Qiagen kit on a QIAcube was used to extract genomic DNA from unsorted PBMC, with samples processed in batches of 12.

The immunoSEQ hsTCRB v3.0 assay was used at survey level resolution to sequence the TRB variable region. TRB sequencing targeted a depth of about 40,000-55,000 T-cell genomes per sample. Pooled TRB libraries were sequenced on an Illumina MiSeq with a v3 150-cycle kit. In the paper's pipeline: Repertoire analysis ran in R within a reproducible Nextflow workflow covering QC, data transformation and analysis. Custom analyses were implemented in LymphoSeq2, an R package for AIRR-Seq data exploration. A few samples that produced fewer than 5000 total TRB sequences were removed, so 150 to 200 HIV repertoires were analyzed. Among the approximately 200 retained HIV repertoires, about 59 were collected before ART initiation and about 130 were collected after ART initiation. Repertoires were downsampled to 5000 TRB nucleotide sequences, and summary statistics were averaged over 100 downsampling iterations. TRB sequences were retained for analysis only if CDR3 regions of at least seven amino acids were present. A Shannon entropy-derived clonality score and the Gini coefficient were used to measure diversity. In the repertoire networks, any two of the top 5000 CDR3 amino acid sequences were linked whenever the two sequences differed by an edit distance of one. GLIPH2 predicted antigen specificity groups and MHC restriction for TRB CDR3 amino acid sequences. Known CMV, EBV, HIV or tissue antigen associations were flagged by matching CDR3 amino acid sequences against VDJdb and McPAS-TCR. Pre-ART, post-ART and control groups were compared with Wilcoxon signed-rank tests and Holm-Bonferroni correction. What TCRdb holds here is the immuneACCESS table cut down to in-frame rearrangements. Part of the clones is not present; checked against another copy, under half of the missing clones reflect an unresolved V gene, and the others are unexplained. D and trimming come from the DNA, and the V and J calls and clone size come from that table. The sample yields about 21,000 clones; around 87% were counted once. 6.5% to 10% of the sample belongs to the ten largest clones.

Source: unsorted PBMCs, taken 0.2 years before starting antiretroviral therapy. This receptor was taken from a man aged 18 to 29 with HIV. This chain joins TRBV29-1 to TRBJ2-7; TRBD1 could be the D gene, as 7 bases match. The CDR3 here reads CSGRDSSYEQYF. At the DNA level, the sequence is TGCAGCGGGAGGGACAGCTCCTACGAGCAGTACTTC.